One sample yielded the 21 T cell receptor beta chains listed below, sequenced in a study of blood T cell repertoires in COVID-19. Repertoires were generated with immunoSEQ multiplex PCR, while TCRdb's copy carries only in-frame clones and drops some. The sample contains 270,000 or so clones, 85% to 90% of which appear only once. The material sequenced was peripheral blood. All receptors come from a woman in her twenties or thirties with COVID-19, enrolled during active disease.

The chain employs TRBV10-3 and TRBJ1-1; D ambiguous. V was pared by 2 bases and J by 1 base, with 5 bases between. The germline V gene encodes CDR1 ENHRY and CDR2 SYGVKD. The length of the CDR3 is 13 residues. CDR3 sequence: CAISEGQNTEAFF. The CDR3 nucleotides are TGTGCCATCAGTGAGGGGCAGAACACTGAAGCTTTCTTT.

The gene calls are TRBV7-9 and TRBJ1-2; 7 bases fit TRBD1. The trim removed 5 bases at V and 4 bases at J, leaving 4 bases unmatched. From germline, CDR1 is SEHNR and CDR2 FQNEAQ (reference sequence). This CDR3 is 13 amino acids long. Written as DNA, the CDR3 is TGTGCCAGCAGCCCGGGACAGCTCTATGGCTACACCTTC. Translated: CASSPGQLYGYTF.

The CDR3 loop reads CASSLAFYGLGTANQPQHF. CDR3 coding DNA: TGTGCCAGCAGCTTAGCGTTTTATGGTCTCGGGACAGCTAATCAGCCCCAGCATTTT. The V call is TRBV7-2, the J call TRBJ1-5; the match to TRBD1 covers 7 bases. The V and J ends lost 0 bases and 4 bases, in that order; junction bases with no gene match: 15. Germline CDR1 is SGHTA and CDR2 is FQGNSA. The CDR3 is 19 residues long.

The V call is TRBV5-6, the J call TRBJ2-2, with 8 nucleotides matching TRBD1. Trimming took 2 bases from V and 2 from J; bases not matched to a gene: 8. This CDR3 contains 17 residues. Germline CDR1 and CDR2: SGHDT and YYEEEE. CDR3 loop: CASSFGSDRGNTGELFF. The CDR3 DNA follows: TGTGCCAGCAGCTTTGGGAGTGACAGGGGAAACACCGGGGAGCTGTTTTTT. The full variable domain, rest sourced from reference TRBV5-6 and TRBJ2-2, is DAGVTQSPTHLIKTRGQQVTLRCSPKSGHDTVSWYQQALGQGPQFIFQYYEEEERQRGNFPDRFSGHQFPNYSSELNVNALLLGDSALYLCASSFGSDRGNTGELFFGEGSRLTVL.

The V call is TRBV7-9, the J call TRBJ2-7; 7 bases fit TRBD1. The CDR3 runs to 14 residues. The germline gives CDR1 SEHNR, CDR2 FQNEAQ (reference sequence). V gave up 2 bases and J gave up 6 bases; unmatched junction bases: 7. The CDR3 loop reads CASSLLQGQTEQYF. CDR3 DNA: TGTGCCAGCAGCTTACTGCAGGGACAGACCGAGCAGTACTTC.

V gene TRBV4-1 combines with J gene TRBJ1-5, with D tentatively TRBD1 (5 bases). Germline-derived CDR1 and CDR2 are MGHRA and YSYEKL. Trimming took 4 bases from V and 5 from J, leaving 12 bases between them. This CDR3 comprises 14 residues. The CDR3 spells CASSPSQVDQPQHF. CDR3 coding DNA: TGCGCCAGCAGCCCCTCACAGGTTGATCAGCCCCAGCATTTT.

The chain couples TRBV5-1 to TRBJ1-6, with a weak D call TRBD1 (6 bases). CDR1 SGHRS and CDR2 YFSETQ come from the germline V gene. This CDR3 contains 17 residues. The V end was cut by 8 bases, the J end by 0 bases, with 18 bases between. For the CDR3, the DNA is TGCGCCAGTACCTCCGGGACAACTAGCTCCTATAATTCACCCCTCCACTTT. Amino acid sequence: CASTSGTTSSYNSPLHF. Filled out from reference TRBV5-1 and TRBJ1-6, the complete variable domain reads KAGVTQTPRYLIKTRGQQVTLSCSPISGHRSVSWYQQTPGQGLQFLFEYFSETQRNKGNFPGRFSGRQFSNSRSEMNVSTLELGDSALYLCASTSGTTSSYNSPLHFGNGTRLTVT.

The chain recombines TRBV7-9 with TRBJ2-1; 9 bases align to TRBD1. J was trimmed by 7 bases and V by 5 bases; bases with no gene match: 9. CDR1 is SEHNR and CDR2 is FQNEAQ in the germline V gene (reference sequence). The CDR3 has 15 amino acids. CDR3 amino acids: CASSVSYRGRNEQFF. Here the CDR3 DNA reads TGTGCCAGCAGCGTAAGTTACAGGGGGCGAAATGAGCAGTTCTTC.

The rearrangement joins TRBV5-4 to TRBJ2-2; a weak D match, TRBD1 (6 bases). This CDR3 spans 12 amino acids. Germline loops: CDR1 SGHNT, CDR2 YYREEE (reference sequence). With 4 bases removed from V and 5 bases from J, the gap between germline ends came to 6 bases. This CDR3 is CASSQGTGELFF. In nucleotides, the CDR3 is TGTGCCAGCAGCCAGGGGACCGGGGAGCTGTTTTTT.

V usage is TRBV28 and J usage is TRBJ1-5; TRBD1 might be the D (5 bases). Germline CDR1 and CDR2: MDHEN and SYDVKM. The CDR3 sequence is 16 residues long. V was trimmed by 0 bases and J by 3 bases, leaving 12 bases between them. DNA of the CDR3: TGTGCCAGCAGTTTATGGGGCCAGGGCGACAATCAGCCCCAGCATTTT. It encodes CASSLWGQGDNQPQHF.

V and J are TRBV6-5 and TRBJ1-2; 10 bases fit TRBD1. The CDR3 length is 13 residues. Per germline, CDR1 MNHEY and CDR2 SVGAGI. Trimming removed 5 bases from V and 8 bases from J; junction bases left unmatched: 5. CDR3 loop: CASSRDRGYGYTF. CDR3 sequence (DNA): TGTGCCAGCAGTAGGGACAGGGGATACGGCTACACCTTC.

The J gene is TRBJ1-2, the V gene TRBV27; no reliable D call. Deletions cut 4 bases from V and 8 bases from J, with 14 bases between. The CDR3 spans 13 residues. CDR1 and CDR2 from the germline V gene are MNHEY and SMNVEV (reference sequence). CDR3 amino acids: CASSSLGGLGYTF. The DNA of the CDR3 is TGTGCCAGCAGTTCCTTAGGAGGGCTCGGCTACACCTTC.

V and J are TRBV14 and TRBJ2-1, with TRBD2 matching over 8 bases. From germline, CDR1 is SGHDN and CDR2 FVKESK. Losses at the gene ends were 4 bases for V and 6 bases for J; bases not matched to a gene: 8. The CDR3 extends over 15 amino acids. CDR3 residues: CASSPRVSGVNEQFF. The CDR3 nucleotides read TGTGCCAGCAGCCCACGGGTTAGCGGGGTCAATGAGCAGTTCTTC.

CDR3 sequence: CASSDKETQYF. CDR3 coding DNA: TGTGCCAGCAGCGACAAAGAGACCCAGTACTTC. The chain employs TRBV7-8 and TRBJ2-5; unclear D gene. V dropped 5 bases and J dropped 3 bases, with 4 bases sitting between them. Germline V gene lookup returns CDR1 SGHVS and CDR2 FQNEAQ. This CDR3 has 11 amino acids.

The V gene is TRBV10-1, the J gene TRBJ2-1, with D possibly being TRBD2 (6 bases). The CDR3 contains 13 residues. In germline, CDR1 is WNHNN, CDR2 SYGVQD (reference sequence). V was shortened by 6 bases and J by 7 bases, with 13 bases between the two germline ends. CDR3 sequence reads: CASSPGLFNEQFF. CDR3 nucleotides: TGCGCCAGCAGCCCAGGACTATTTAATGAGCAGTTCTTC.

This sequence joins TRBV28 and TRBJ1-4; 8 positions agree with TRBD1. After removal of 1 base from V and 3 bases from J, the junction contained 7 bases not matched to a gene. The CDR3 is 17 amino acids. Germline V CDR1 and CDR2: MDHEN, SYDVKM. CDR3 sequence (DNA): TGTGCCAGCAGTTTATCGTCAGGGGGCCTCGCTAATGAAAAACTGTTTTTT. Amino acids: CASSLSSGGLANEKLFF.

The sample holds a few counts of this clone. CDR3 in amino acids: CASSFGTGNSPLHF. CDR3 coding DNA: TGTGCCAGCAGCTTCGGGACAGGAAATTCACCCCTCCACTTT. The chain has TRBV7-9 and TRBJ1-6; TRBD1 agrees at 8 bases. The CDR3 contains 14 residues. Per germline, CDR1 SEHNR and CDR2 FQNEAQ (reference sequence). V lost 3 bases, J lost 7 bases, and 2 bases stayed unmatched.

This chain links TRBV19 with TRBJ1-5; 10 nucleotides line up with TRBD1. V lost 3 bases, J lost 2 bases, and 1 base stayed unmatched. Germline CDR1 and CDR2: LNHDA and SQIVND (reference sequence). This CDR3 spans 15 amino acids. The CDR3: CASSIGQGGNQPQHF. In nucleotides, the CDR3 is TGTGCCAGTAGTATCGGACAGGGGGGCAATCAGCCCCAGCATTTT. The entire variable domain, with the rest obtained from reference TRBV19 and TRBJ1-5, is as follows: DGGITQSPKYLFRKEGQNVTLSCEQNLNHDAMYWYRQDPGQGLRLIYYSQIVNDFQKGDIAEGYSVSREKKESFPLTVTSAQKNPTAFYLCASSIGQGGNQPQHFGDGTRLSIL.

The rearrangement joins TRBV18 to TRBJ2-7, with TRBD1 matching 7 bases. After removal of 3 bases from V and 6 bases from J, the junction contained 11 bases not matched to a gene. CDR3 size: 15 residues. From germline, CDR1 is KGHSH and CDR2 LQKENI. The CDR3 is CASSPSPQQGFEQYF. Written as DNA, the CDR3 is TGTGCCAGCTCACCTAGCCCTCAACAGGGGTTCGAGCAGTACTTC. Complete variable domain (other parts from reference TRBV18 and TRBJ2-7): NAGVMQNPRHLVRRRGQEARLRCSPMKGHSHVYWYRQLPEEGLKFMVYLQKENIIDESGMPKERFSAEFPKEGPSILRIQQVVRGDSAAYFCASSPSPQQGFEQYFGPGTRLTVT.

This clone was observed once. The chain is built from TRBV5-1 and TRBJ1-1; the D is unclear. The CDR3 runs to 14 residues. Germline CDR1 is SGHRS and CDR2 is YFSETQ. With 0 bases removed from V and 5 bases from J, the gap between germline ends came to 11 bases. The CDR3: CASSLGSGMTEAFF. The CDR3 coding sequence is TGCGCCAGCAGCTTGGGGTCAGGAATGACTGAAGCTTTCTTT.

This clone was seen a single time. V is TRBV4-1 and J is TRBJ1-5; 10 bases line up with TRBD1. The CDR3 is 15 residues long. The V segment lost 3 bases and the J segment 4 bases; nucleotides outside the gene matches: 3. Per the germline V gene, CDR1 is MGHRA and CDR2 is YSYEKL. CDR3 sequence reads: CASSQDRGANQPQHF. The CDR3 DNA reads TGCGCCAGCAGCCAGGACAGGGGGGCTAATCAGCCCCAGCATTTT.